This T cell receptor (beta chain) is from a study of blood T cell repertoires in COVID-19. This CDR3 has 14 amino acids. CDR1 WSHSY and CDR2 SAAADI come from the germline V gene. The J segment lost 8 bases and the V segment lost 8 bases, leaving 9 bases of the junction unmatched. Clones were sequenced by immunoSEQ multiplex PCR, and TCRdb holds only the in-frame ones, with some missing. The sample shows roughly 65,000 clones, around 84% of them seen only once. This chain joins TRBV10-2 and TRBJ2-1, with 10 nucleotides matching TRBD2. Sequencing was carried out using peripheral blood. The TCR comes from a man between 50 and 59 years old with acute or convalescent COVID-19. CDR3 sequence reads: CASWERGGFHEQFF. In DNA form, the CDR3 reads TGCGCCAGCTGGGAGCGGGGGGGCTTTCATGAGCAGTTCTTC.